A single sample gave rise to the 2 T cell receptor beta chains below, sequenced in a study of graft-versus-host responses after intestinal transplantation. These TCRs' antigens remain unknown. The repertoire was sequenced with immunoSEQ multiplex PCR; TCRdb's copy has only in-frame clones and lacks some. The data hold some 120,000 clones, with more than 85% observed a single time. Source: unstimulated CD8+ T cells sorted from spleen or lymph node cells, taken before transplant. The receptors originated from a human donor who was the organ donor for an intestinal transplant.

The chain combines TRBV4-1 with TRBJ2-1, with unresolved D. Deletions cut 2 bases from V and 5 bases from J, with 7 bases between. Germline assignment: CDR1 MGHRA and CDR2 YSYEKL. The CDR3 runs 13 residues. The CDR3 bases are TGCGCCAGCAGCCAAATATCCAACAATGAGCAGTTCTTC. Translated, it gives CASSQISNNEQFF.

This chain connects TRBV4-3 to TRBJ2-7, with 9 nucleotides matching TRBD1. CDR1 and CDR2 from the germline V gene are LGHNA and YSLEER. The V gene end was trimmed by 8 bases and the J gene end by 3 bases; junction bases not matched to a gene: 8. This CDR3 has 14 residues. CDR3 region: CASSSGQGDYEQYF. The CDR3 DNA sequence: TGCGCCAGCTCGTCGGGACAGGGAGACTACGAGCAGTACTTC.